The rows below give T cell receptor beta chains drawn from one sample of a study of CD8+ T cells in alopecia areata. Clones were sequenced by immunoSEQ multiplex PCR, and TCRdb holds only the in-frame ones, with some missing. Among 150,000 to 190,000 clones listed, 50% to 65% were seen once. This sample comprised CD8+ T cells sorted from blood, obtained at week 0. These receptors all stem from a human donor with alopecia areata. The CDR3 runs from the conserved cysteine through the conserved F or W. D genes are given only for firm matches. The size of a clone is reported for some rows only, either as once, few or many, or as a class for expanded clones.

length,size,V,D,J,CDR3,DNA
13,once,TRBV6-5,TRBD1,TRBJ2-7,CASSWGQGYEQYF,TGTGCCAGCAGCTGGGGACAGGGCTACGAGCAGTACTTC
13,NA,TRBV23-1,NA,TRBJ1-1,CASSQFLKPEAFF,TGCGCCAGCAGTCAATTTCTCAAACCTGAAGCTTTCTTT
15,NA,TRBV4-3,NA,TRBJ2-7,CASSQDLSGVYEQYF,TGCGCCAGCAGCCAAGATTTGTCAGGAGTCTACGAGCAGTACTTC
17,NA,TRBV5-1,TRBD1,TRBJ2-2,CASSWDPGQGATGELFF,TGCGCCAGCAGCTGGGACCCGGGACAGGGTGCGACCGGGGAGCTGTTTTTT
15,few,TRBV6-5,TRBD2,TRBJ2-1,CASSYSGGPFNEQFF,TGTGCCAGCAGTTATAGCGGGGGGCCGTTCAATGAGCAGTTCTTC
14,NA,TRBV29-1,NA,TRBJ2-7,CSVEDPGQLYEQYF,TGCAGCGTTGAAGATCCTGGGCAGCTCTACGAGCAGTACTTC
11,few,TRBV29-1,NA,TRBJ1-1,CSVTLNTEAFF,TGCAGCGTGACCTTGAACACTGAAGCTTTCTTT
15,NA,TRBV4-3,NA,TRBJ1-5,CASSQDRAANQPQHF,TGCGCCAGCAGCCAAGATCGGGCAGCGAATCAGCCCCAGCATTTT
13,NA,TRBV7-2,TRBD1,TRBJ1-2,CAKRRTGEYGYTF,TGTGCCAAAAGGCGGACAGGGGAGTATGGCTACACCTTC
14,NA,TRBV7-2,NA,TRBJ2-7,CASSPLSRGDEQYF,TGTGCCAGCAGCCCCCTCTCACGTGGGGACGAGCAGTACTTC
12,NA,TRBV7-2,NA,TRBJ1-6,CASHGQNPPLHF,TGTGCCAGCCACGGACAGAATCCACCCCTCCACTTT
14,few,TRBV5-1,NA,TRBJ2-7,CASSLDPGTYEQYF,TGCGCCAGCAGCTTGGATCCGGGGACCTACGAGCAGTACTTC
16,NA,TRBV11-2,TRBD2,TRBJ2-3,CASSLVAGGYTDTQYF,TGTGCCAGCAGCTTAGTAGCGGGGGGATACACAGATACGCAGTATTTT
16,few,TRBV10-3,TRBD1,TRBJ2-7,CAISRTRDRDTYEQYF,TGTGCCATCAGCCGGACGCGGGACAGGGATACCTACGAGCAGTACTTC
12,few,TRBV16,NA,TRBJ1-6,CASSQNNSPLHF,TGTGCCAGCAGCCAAAATAATTCACCCCTCCACTTT
15,NA,TRBV7-2,NA,TRBJ1-5,CASSKWTDSNQPQHF,TGTGCCAGCAGTAAGTGGACAGATAGCAATCAGCCCCAGCATTTT
14,NA,TRBV29-1,TRBD1,TRBJ2-1,CSVEGMTGDNEQFF,TGCAGCGTTGAAGGGATGACAGGGGACAATGAGCAGTTCTTC
15,NA,TRBV27,NA,TRBJ1-1,CASSLAWDGNTEAFF,TGTGCCAGCAGTTTAGCTTGGGACGGAAACACTGAAGCTTTCTTT
13,NA,TRBV6-1,NA,TRBJ2-7,CASSTGPTYEQYF,TGTGCCAGCAGTACGGGACCAACCTACGAGCAGTACTTC
9,few,TRBV29-1,NA,TRBJ1-2,CSVLDGYTF,TGCAGCGTTCTGGATGGCTACACCTTC
14,many,TRBV11-2,TRBD1,TRBJ2-2,CASSLNRGTGELFF,TGTGCCAGCAGCTTAAACAGGGGCACCGGGGAGCTGTTTTTT
15,NA,TRBV14,TRBD1,TRBJ1-6,CASSQVGQGYSPLHF,TGTGCCAGCAGCCAAGTCGGACAGGGCTATTCACCCCTCCACTTT
15,NA,TRBV2,NA,TRBJ2-7,CASSVGGRSRDEQYF,TGTGCCAGCAGTGTAGGAGGGCGTAGTCGGGACGAGCAGTACTTC